Listed here are 16 T cell receptor beta chains from one sample, sequenced in a study of regulatory T cells in long-lasting Graves disease. Building the TCR beta libraries relied on iRepertoire HTBI primers, and CDR3 regions underwent Arm-PCR. TCRdb itself ran the multiplex PCR reads through MiXCR, one entry per CDR3 protein. The sample carries 400,000 to 500,000 distinct CDR3 sequences, around 20% recorded once. Indicated time point: persistent/refractory GD, antithyroid drugs over 5 years with positive TRAb. PBMC-derived RNA was used for the TCR library. Sequencing used peripheral blood mononuclear cells (PBMCs), obtained when the disease was refractory, from a patient treated with antithyroid drugs. The source of these receptors is a female donor with Graves disease.

This clonotype was recorded many times. V and J are TRBV7-2 and TRBJ1-2; TRBD1 might be the D (6 bases). The CDR3 consists of 15 residues. V lost 8 bases, J lost 3 bases, and 19 bases lay in between. Germline lookup yields CDR1 SGHTA and CDR2 FQGNSA. Written as DNA, the CDR3 is TGTGCCAGCGACTCTCCAGGGGATGGCGACTATGGCTACACCTTC. Its translation: CASDSPGDGDYGYTF. The entire variable domain, with the rest obtained from reference TRBV7-2 and TRBJ1-2, is as follows: GAGVSQSPSNKVTEKGKDVELRCDPISGHTALYWYRQSLGQGLEFLIYFQGNSAPDKSGLPSDRFSAERTGGSVSTLTIQRTQQEDSAVYLCASDSPGDGDYGYTFGSGTRLTVV.

This clonotype occurred many times. The V call is TRBV12-3 or TRBV12-4, the J call TRBJ2-6; D perhaps matches TRBD1 (5 bases). The CDR3 consists of 16 residues. Trimming shortened V by 5 bases and J by 1 base, and 12 bases separated the two germline ends. CDR3 coding DNA: TGTGCCAGCAGTAGCCTCCAGGGATCTGGGGCCAACGTCCTGACTTTC. Its translation: CASSSLQGSGANVLTF.

For the CDR3, the DNA is TGTGCCAGCAGCTCCCTTTCCAATGAGCAGTTCTTC. As protein: CASSSLSNEQFF. The chain couples TRBV5-4 to TRBJ2-1; D remains ambiguous. This CDR3 has 12 residues. Looked up from germline, CDR1 is SGHNT and CDR2 is YYREEE (reference sequence). The germline V and J ends were trimmed by 3 bases and 6 bases, with 7 bases remaining between them.

This clonotype has at least ten counts. Here the CDR3 reads CASRMGIEQYF. The CDR3 DNA sequence: TGTGCCAGTAGGATGGGGATCGAGCAGTACTTC. The rearrangement links TRBV19 to TRBJ2-7; no reliable D call. V was pared by 6 bases and J by 6 bases, with 9 bases between. The length of the CDR3 is 11 residues. The germline CDR1 and CDR2 sequences are LNHDA and SQIVND (reference sequence). The whole variable domain, filled in from reference TRBV19 and TRBJ2-7, reads DGGITQSPKYLFRKEGQNVTLSCEQNLNHDAMYWYRQDPGQGLRLIYYSQIVNDFQKGDIAEGYSVSREKKESFPLTVTSAQKNPTAFYLCASRMGIEQYFGPGTRLTVT.

To note about this clonotype: A much larger clone sits a single nucleotide away, making a read error possible. The genes are TRBV2 and TRBJ2-7, with D possibly called TRBD1 or TRBD2 (5 bases each). This CDR3 spans 15 amino acids. Germline loops: CDR1 SNHLY, CDR2 FYNNEI. V was shortened by 10 bases and J by 0 bases, with 19 bases between the two germline ends. This chain's CDR3 is CATQTGAGFSYEQYF. CDR3 DNA: TGTGCCACTCAAACCGGGGCAGGCTTCTCCTACGAGCAGTACTTC.

This clonotype showed up just once. The chain links TRBV5-1 to TRBJ1-1, with 7 nucleotides matching TRBD1. After removal of 0 bases from V and 6 bases from J, the junction contained 5 bases not matched to a gene. In germline, CDR1 is SGHRS, CDR2 YFSETQ. This CDR3 spans 14 amino acids. The CDR3 DNA reads as TGCGCCAGCAGCTTGGGGGTGGGACAGTCTGAAGCTTTCTTT. This sequence encodes CASSLGVGQSEAFF.

In this sample, this clonotype turned up many times. The rearrangement uses TRBV12-3 or TRBV12-4 and TRBJ1-4; D is ambiguous. Trimming took off 3 bases at V and 7 bases at J, with 3 bases between the two ends. CDR3 length: 11 residues. CDR3 nucleotide sequence: TGTGCCAGCAGTTTCGGTGAAAAACTGTTTTTT. Translated, it gives CASSFGEKLFF.

This clonotype was seen ten or more times. The chain combines TRBV28 with TRBJ1-2; D unclear. The ends were cut back, 6 bases at V and 4 bases at J, with 12 bases in the middle. This CDR3 is built from 13 residues. Looked up from germline, CDR1 is MDHEN and CDR2 is SYDVKM. CDR3: CASSLPPGYGYTF. The DNA for the CDR3 is TGTGCCAGCAGCCTACCGCCTGGCTATGGCTACACCTTC.

This clonotype was found many times. The genes are TRBV5-1 and TRBJ1-1; D gene uncertain. The V gene's germline CDR1 is SGHRS and CDR2 YFSETQ. Deletions cut 0 bases from V and 1 base from J, with 7 bases between. The CDR3 consists of 14 residues. CDR3 protein: CASSLGPGNTEAFF. In DNA form, the CDR3 reads TGCGCCAGCAGCTTGGGGCCAGGGAACACTGAAGCTTTCTTT.

In this sample, this clonotype turned up many times. Written as DNA, the CDR3 is TGTGCCACCTCGACAGACAATCAGCCCCAGCATTTT. Amino acid sequence: CATSTDNQPQHF. The rearrangement links TRBV15 to TRBJ1-5; tentatively, D is TRBD1 (5 bases). CDR3 length: 12 residues. Trimming left V 8 bases short and J 3 bases short, with 8 bases between. CDR1 is LNHNV and CDR2 is YYDKDF in the germline V gene (reference sequence).

There are many counts of this clonotype. The J gene is TRBJ1-5, the V gene TRBV2; D is uncertain. CDR3 length equals 14 residues. Trimming left V 3 bases short and J 0 bases short, with 6 bases between. From germline, CDR1 is SNHLY and CDR2 FYNNEI. Here the CDR3 reads CASSDGDSNQPQHF. Written as DNA, the CDR3 is TGTGCCAGCAGTGACGGGGATAGCAATCAGCCCCAGCATTTT.

Comments on this clonotype: A much larger clone sits a single nucleotide away, making a read error possible. The chain is built from TRBV6-1 and TRBJ1-4; weak D call: TRBD1 (5 bases). This CDR3 has 14 amino acids. V lost 6 bases and J 0 bases, leaving 8 bases between the germline ends. CDR1 and CDR2 from the germline V gene are MNHNS and SASEGT. The CDR3 DNA follows: TGTGCCAGCAGACTGACAGCAACTAATGAAAAACTGTTTTTT. It encodes CASRLTATNEKLFF.

J is TRBJ1-1 and V is TRBV7-3, with D unresolved. Germline CDR1 and CDR2: SGHTA and FQGTGA. The CDR3 loop spans 17 amino acids. The ends were cut back, 6 bases at V and 0 bases at J, with 20 bases in the middle. The CDR3 DNA sequence: TGTGCCAGCAGTCTGCTGACGACTCTAGCCCTGAACACTGAAGCTTTCTTT. This codes for CASSLLTTLALNTEAFF. Using reference TRBV7-3 and TRBJ1-1 for the parts outside the CDR3, the full variable domain is GAGVSQTPSNKVTEKGKYVELRCDPISGHTALYWYRQSLGQGPEFLIYFQGTGAADDSGLPNDRFFAVRPEGSVSTLKIQRTERGDSAVYLCASSLLTTLALNTEAFFGQGTRLTVV.

This clonotype was recorded a few times. This chain uses TRBV5-4 with TRBJ1-3, with a tentative D call TRBD1 (5 bases). The CDR3 contains 13 residues. CDR1 is SGHNT and CDR2 is YYREEE in the germline V gene (reference sequence). Trimming removed 4 bases at V and 3 bases at J, with 8 bases between. CDR3 in amino acids: CASSPDIGNTIYF. In nucleotides, the CDR3 is TGTGCCAGCAGCCCGGACATTGGAAACACCATATATTTT.

This clonotype showed up many times. The CDR3 loop is CATSLGNSNQPQHF. The CDR3, as DNA: TGTGCCACCAGTTTGGGAAATAGCAATCAGCCCCAGCATTTT. V gene TRBV24-1 combines with J gene TRBJ1-5, with no clear D. CDR3 length: 14 residues. The V and J ends lost 6 bases and 0 bases respectively, with 8 bases between them. Germline V gene sequence: CDR1 KGHDR, CDR2 SFDVKD.

A remark on this clonotype: Given a much more abundant clone one base away, this may be a read error. J is TRBJ2-7 and V is TRBV28; maybe TRBD1 (5 bases). Germline CDR1 is MDHEN and CDR2 is SYDVKM. The CDR3 runs to 15 residues. The CDR3: CASTITGSRTYKQYF. CDR3 DNA sequence: TGTGCCAGCACGATTACAGGCTCAAGAACCTACAAGCAGTACTTC.